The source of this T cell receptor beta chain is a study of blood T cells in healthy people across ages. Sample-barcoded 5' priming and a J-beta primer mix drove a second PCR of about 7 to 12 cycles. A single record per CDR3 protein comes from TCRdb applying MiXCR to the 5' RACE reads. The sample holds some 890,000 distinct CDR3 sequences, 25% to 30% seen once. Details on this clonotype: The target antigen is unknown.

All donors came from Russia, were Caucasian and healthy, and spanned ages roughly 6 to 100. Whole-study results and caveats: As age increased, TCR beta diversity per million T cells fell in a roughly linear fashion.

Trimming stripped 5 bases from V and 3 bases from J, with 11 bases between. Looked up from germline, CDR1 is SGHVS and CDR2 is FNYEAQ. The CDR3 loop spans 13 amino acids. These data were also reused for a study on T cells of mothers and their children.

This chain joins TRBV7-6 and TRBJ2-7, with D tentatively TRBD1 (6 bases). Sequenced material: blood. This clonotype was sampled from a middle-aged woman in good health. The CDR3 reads CASSPGVNYEQYF. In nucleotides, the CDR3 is TGTGCCAGCAGCCCAGGGGTAAACTACGAGCAGTACTTC.